This record looks at one T cell receptor beta chain sequence and its context. Only in-frame clones appear in the TCRdb table, and some are missing; sequencing was by immunoSEQ multiplex PCR. Of roughly 130,000 clones listed, around 86% are singletons. Germline loops: CDR1 SGHVS, CDR2 FQNEAQ. V shed 2 bases and J shed 3 bases, with 14 bases lying between them. This CDR3 contains 15 residues. These data belong to a study of blood T cell repertoires in COVID-19. Study-wide background: COVID-19 samples from acute and convalescent phases originated in the United States, Italy and Spain.

This clonotype originated in a man aged 40-49 years with acute or convalescent COVID-19. The sequencing input was peripheral blood. This chain links TRBV7-8 with TRBJ2-7; D not certain. CDR3 nucleotide sequence: TGTGCCAGCAGCTTAAGGTGGCAGGCCAACTACGAGCAGTACTTC. This sequence encodes CASSLRWQANYEQYF. The full variable domain, its missing parts supplied by reference TRBV7-8 and TRBJ2-7, is GAGVSQSPRYKVAKRGQDVALRCDPISGHVSLFWYQQALGQGPEFLTYFQNEAQLDKSGLPSDRFFAERPEGSVSTLKIQRTQQEDSAVYLCASSLRWQANYEQYFGPGTRLTVT.